The clone carrying this T cell receptor (beta chain) was seen at least ten times. Its target is not known. The data are from a study of T-cell reconstitution after alpha-beta-depleted transplantation in children. Overall study findings and caveats: Expanded graft clones, several hundred of them, were reportedly the source of alpha-beta T cells about two months after transplant. T-cell numbers and diversity, one year after transplant, stemmed largely from T cells that were newly produced.

It was with unique molecular identifiers that the TCRbeta library was prepared. TCRdb re-called the PCR reads with MiXCR, one entry per CDR3 protein. The sample carries over 150,000 distinct CDR3 sequences, around 10% recorded once. Germline CDR1 SEHNR, CDR2 FQNEAQ (reference sequence). This CDR3 has 14 amino acids. V was shortened by 1 base and J by 0 bases, with 6 bases between the two germline ends. This TCR was sampled from a boy aged 2 to 10 with acute myeloid leukemia, due to receive a stem cell transplant. The sequencing here drew on PBMCs, taken before TCRalphabeta/CD19-depleted stem cell transplant. The gene calls are TRBV7-9 and TRBJ1-1; D ambiguous. CDR3 bases: TGTGCCAGCAGCTTAGTTGGGGTGAACACTGAAGCTTTCTTT. Its translation is CASSLVGVNTEAFF.